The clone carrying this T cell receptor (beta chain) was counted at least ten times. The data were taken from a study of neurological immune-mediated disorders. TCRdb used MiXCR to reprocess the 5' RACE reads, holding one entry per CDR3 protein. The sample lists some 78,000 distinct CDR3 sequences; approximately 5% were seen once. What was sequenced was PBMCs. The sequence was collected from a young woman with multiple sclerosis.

CDR3 bases: TGTGCCAGCAGCCTGGCGGGACATAGGCTCTACAATGAGCAGTTCTTC. As protein: CASSLAGHRLYNEQFF. This rearrangement joins TRBV27 to TRBJ2-1; D is possibly TRBD1 or TRBD2 (6 bases each). V was clipped by 6 bases and J by 3 bases, with 18 bases between them. The CDR3 covers 16 residues. The germline CDR1 and CDR2 sequences are MNHEY and SMNVEV (reference sequence).